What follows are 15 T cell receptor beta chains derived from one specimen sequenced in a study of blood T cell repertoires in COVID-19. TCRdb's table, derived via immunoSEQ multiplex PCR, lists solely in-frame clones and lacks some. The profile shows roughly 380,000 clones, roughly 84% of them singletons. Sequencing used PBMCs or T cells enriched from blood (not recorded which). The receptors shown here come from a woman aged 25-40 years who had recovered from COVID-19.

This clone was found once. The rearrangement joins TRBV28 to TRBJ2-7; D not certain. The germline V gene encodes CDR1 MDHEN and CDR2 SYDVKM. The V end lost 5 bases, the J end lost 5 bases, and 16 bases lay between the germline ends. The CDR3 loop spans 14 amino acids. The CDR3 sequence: CASSLGSRQDEQYF. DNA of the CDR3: TGTGCCAGCAGTCTTGGGTCACGCCAGGACGAGCAGTACTTC.

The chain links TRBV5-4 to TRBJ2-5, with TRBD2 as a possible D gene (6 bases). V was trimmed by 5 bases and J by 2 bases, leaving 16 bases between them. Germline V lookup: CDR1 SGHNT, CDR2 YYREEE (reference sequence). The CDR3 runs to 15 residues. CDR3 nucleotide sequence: TGTGCCAGCAGTGACGGTCGTAGCGGTCAAGAGACCCAGTACTTC. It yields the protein CASSDGRSGQETQYF.

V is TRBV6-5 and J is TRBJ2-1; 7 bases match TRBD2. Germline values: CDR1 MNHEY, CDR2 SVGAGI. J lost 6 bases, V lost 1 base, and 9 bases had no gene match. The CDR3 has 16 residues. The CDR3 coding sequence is TGTGCCAGCAGTTACTTGGGGGGGAATCTTGGCAATGAGCAGTTCTTC. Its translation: CASSYLGGNLGNEQFF.

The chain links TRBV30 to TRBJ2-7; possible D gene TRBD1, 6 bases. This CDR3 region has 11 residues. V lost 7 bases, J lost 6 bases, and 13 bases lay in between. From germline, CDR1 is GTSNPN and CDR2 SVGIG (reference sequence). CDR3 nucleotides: TGTGCCTCCCGGGGACAAGCCGAGCAGTACTTC. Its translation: CASRGQAEQYF.

CDR3 residues: CASRSGTQYTEAFF. The CDR3 bases are TGTGCCAGCAGGTCCGGGACACAGTACACTGAAGCTTTCTTT. The chain links TRBV28 to TRBJ1-1, with D perhaps matching TRBD1 (6 bases). Germline CDR1 is MDHEN and CDR2 is SYDVKM. There are 14 residues in the CDR3. With 6 bases removed from V and 3 bases from J, the gap between germline ends came to 14 bases.

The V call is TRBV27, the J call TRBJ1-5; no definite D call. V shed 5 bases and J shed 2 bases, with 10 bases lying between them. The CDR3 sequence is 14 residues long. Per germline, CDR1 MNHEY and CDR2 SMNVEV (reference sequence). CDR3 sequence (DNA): TGTGCCAGCAGTCCCCTATCGGGCAATCAGCCCCAGCATTTT. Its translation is CASSPLSGNQPQHF.

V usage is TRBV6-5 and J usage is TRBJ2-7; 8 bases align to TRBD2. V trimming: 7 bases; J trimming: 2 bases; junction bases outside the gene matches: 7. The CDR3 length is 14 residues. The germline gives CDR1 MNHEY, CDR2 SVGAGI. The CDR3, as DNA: TGTGCCAGCAAGACGACTAGCGTTACCTACGAGCAGTACTTC. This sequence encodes CASKTTSVTYEQYF.

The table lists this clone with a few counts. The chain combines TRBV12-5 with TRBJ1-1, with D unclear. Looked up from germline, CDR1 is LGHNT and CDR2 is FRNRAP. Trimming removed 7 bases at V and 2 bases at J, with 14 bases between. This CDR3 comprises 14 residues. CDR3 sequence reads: CASALTKRNTEAFF. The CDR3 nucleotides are TGTGCTAGTGCCCTAACCAAACGAAACACTGAAGCTTTCTTT.

The CDR3 region is CSVVGGQNTEAFF. DNA of the CDR3: TGCAGCGTTGTTGGGGGCCAGAACACTGAAGCTTTCTTT. The chain carries TRBV29-1 and TRBJ1-1; a weak D match, TRBD1 (6 bases). Germline CDR1 and CDR2: SQVTM and ANQGSEA. The CDR3 is made up of 13 amino acids. V lost 4 bases and J lost 1, with 10 bases in between.

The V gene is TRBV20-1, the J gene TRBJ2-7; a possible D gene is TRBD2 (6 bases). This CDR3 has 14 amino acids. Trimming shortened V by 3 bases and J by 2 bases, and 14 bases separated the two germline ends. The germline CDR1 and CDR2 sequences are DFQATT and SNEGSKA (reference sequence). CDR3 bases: TGCAGTGCTAGTTATCGGGACTTACCCTACGAGCAGTACTTC. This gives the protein CSASYRDLPYEQYF.

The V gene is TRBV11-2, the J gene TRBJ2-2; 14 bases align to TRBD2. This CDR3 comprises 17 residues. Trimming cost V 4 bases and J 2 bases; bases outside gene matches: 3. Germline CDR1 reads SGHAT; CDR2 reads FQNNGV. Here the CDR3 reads CASSSGLAGANTGELFF. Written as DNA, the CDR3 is TGTGCCAGCAGCTCGGGACTAGCGGGGGCTAACACCGGGGAGCTGTTTTTT. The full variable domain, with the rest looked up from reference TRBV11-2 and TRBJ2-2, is EAGVAQSPRYKIIEKRQSVAFWCNPISGHATLYWYQQILGQGPKLLIQFQNNGVVDDSQLPKDRFSAERLKGVDSTLKIQPAKLEDSAVYLCASSSGLAGANTGELFFGEGSRLTVL.

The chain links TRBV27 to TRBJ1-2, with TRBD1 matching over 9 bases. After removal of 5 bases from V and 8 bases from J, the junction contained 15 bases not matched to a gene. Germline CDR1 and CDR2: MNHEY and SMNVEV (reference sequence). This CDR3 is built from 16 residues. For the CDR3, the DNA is TGTGCCAGCAGTCCACTAGGACAGGGGCAGGAAAACGGCTACACCTTC. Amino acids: CASSPLGQGQENGYTF.

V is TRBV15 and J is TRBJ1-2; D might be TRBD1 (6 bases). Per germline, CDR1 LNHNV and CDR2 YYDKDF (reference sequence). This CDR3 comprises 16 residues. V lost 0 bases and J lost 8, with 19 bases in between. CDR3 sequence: CATSRDQGTPNGGYTF. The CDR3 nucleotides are TGTGCCACCAGCAGAGATCAGGGGACACCCAATGGGGGCTACACCTTC. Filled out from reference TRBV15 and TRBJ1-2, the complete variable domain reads DAMVIQNPRYQVTQFGKPVTLSCSQTLNHNVMYWYQQKSSQAPKLLFHYYDKDFNNEADTPDNFQSRRPNTSFCFLDIRSPGLGDTAMYLCATSRDQGTPNGGYTFGSGTRLTVV.

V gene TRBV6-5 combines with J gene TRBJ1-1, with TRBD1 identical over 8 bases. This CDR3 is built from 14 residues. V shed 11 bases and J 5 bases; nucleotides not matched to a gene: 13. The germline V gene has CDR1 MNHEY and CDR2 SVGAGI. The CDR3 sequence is CAGRKGQGATEAFF. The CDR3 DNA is TGTGCCGGCCGAAAAGGGCAGGGGGCAACTGAAGCTTTCTTT.

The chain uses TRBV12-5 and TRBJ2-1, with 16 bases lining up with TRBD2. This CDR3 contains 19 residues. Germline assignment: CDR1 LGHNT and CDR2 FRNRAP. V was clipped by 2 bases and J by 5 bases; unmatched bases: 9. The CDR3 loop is CASGLMGTSGGVMDNEQFF. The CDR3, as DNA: TGTGCTAGTGGTTTGATGGGGACTAGCGGGGGGGTGATGGACAATGAGCAGTTCTTC.